One and the same sample provided the 20 T cell receptor beta chains below, sequenced in a study of blood T cell repertoires in COVID-19 (dated by TCRdb to the early 2020s). The library was produced with the immunoSEQ multiplex PCR assay. This immuneACCESS table, as held by TCRdb, lists in-frame sequences with V and J called but not all clones. Of the missing ones, under half trace to an unresolved V gene in checked studies; the others have no known cause. The sample has approximately 45,000 clones on record, more than 70% of them singletons. The ten biggest clones cover around 5.7% of the sample. The sequenced sample was peripheral blood. The receptors here all came from a woman older than 75 with acute or convalescent COVID-19.

J is TRBJ1-2 and V is TRBV4-1; D is unresolved. V was pared by 0 bases and J by 1 base, with 12 bases between. This CDR3 spans 16 amino acids. Germline V gene data show CDR1 as MGHRA and CDR2 as YSYEKL. CDR3 protein: CASSQDPAGSNYGYTF. The CDR3, as DNA: TGCGCCAGCAGCCAAGATCCCGCCGGGAGTAACTATGGCTACACCTTC.

The chain links TRBV5-6 to TRBJ2-2; tentative D call: TRBD1 (5 bases). CDR1 SGHDT and CDR2 YYEEEE come from the germline V gene. The V end lost 2 bases, the J end lost 1 base, and 15 bases lay between the germline ends. The CDR3 is 17 amino acids. This CDR3 reads CASSFLLTDGNTGELFF. The CDR3 bases are TGTGCCAGCAGCTTCTTACTGACAGACGGGAACACCGGGGAGCTGTTTTTT.

The rearrangement links TRBV29-1 to TRBJ2-3; D is possibly TRBD2 (7 bases). Germline lookup yields CDR1 SQVTM and CDR2 ANQGSEA. V gave up 7 bases and J gave up 1 base, with 30 bases separating them. The length of the CDR3 is 19 residues. The CDR3 DNA follows: TGCAGCGGCCTCCCCGGACAGACTAGCAGTGTAAGCCGCACAGATACGCAGTATTTT. Its translation: CSGLPGQTSSVSRTDTQYF.

This clone has a single count. The genes are TRBV15 and TRBJ2-7, with D possibly being TRBD2 (5 bases). The CDR3 runs 15 residues. Trimming shortened V by 3 bases and J by 0 bases, and 12 bases separated the two germline ends. CDR1 and CDR2 from the germline V gene are LNHNV and YYDKDF (reference sequence). The CDR3, as DNA: TGTGCCACCAGCAGTCGGGCGGGTGGCTCCTACGAGCAGTACTTC. This translates into CATSSRAGGSYEQYF.

The gene calls are TRBV14 and TRBJ2-1, with a weak D call TRBD2 (5 bases). The CDR3 is 13 amino acids. The germline CDR1 and CDR2 sequences are SGHDN and FVKESK. Trimming took off 2 bases at V and 7 bases at J, with 9 bases between the two ends. The CDR3 DNA reads TGTGCCAGCAGCCAATCTAGCCAGAATGAGCAGTTCTTC. It codes for CASSQSSQNEQFF. The full variable domain, in which reference TRBV14 and TRBJ2-1 provide the parts outside the CDR3, is EAGVTQFPSHSVIEKGQTVTLRCDPISGHDNLYWYRRVMGKEIKFLLHFVKESKQDESGMPNNRFLAERTGGTYSTLKVQPAELEDSGVYFCASSQSSQNEQFFGPGTRLTVL.

This clone was counted a single time. This chain joins TRBV29-1 and TRBJ2-3; a weak D match, TRBD2 (6 bases). V was shortened by 6 bases and J by 1 base, with 11 bases between the two germline ends. Per germline, CDR1 SQVTM and CDR2 ANQGSEA. CDR3 size: 13 residues. CDR3 nucleotide sequence: TGCAGCGTAACGGAGGGCCGCACAGATACGCAGTATTTT. This sequence encodes CSVTEGRTDTQYF.

This clone was counted once. The gene calls are TRBV12-3 or TRBV12-4 and TRBJ2-1, with 7 bases identical to TRBD2. The CDR3 spans 12 residues. Germline trimming cut 5 bases from V and 8 bases from J; bases unmatched to any gene: 3. CDR3 in amino acids: CASSRGVYEQFF. DNA for the CDR3: TGTGCCAGCAGTCGGGGGGTCTATGAGCAGTTCTTC.

This chain connects TRBV9 to TRBJ2-1; no clear D gene. Germline CDR1 reads SGDLS; CDR2 reads YYNGEE. V lost 4 bases and J lost 5, with 16 bases in between. The CDR3 is 15 residues long. CDR3 sequence: CASSPLGFLNNEQFF. DNA for the CDR3: TGTGCCAGCAGCCCCCTAGGATTTTTAAACAATGAGCAGTTCTTC.

This chain links TRBV29-1 with TRBJ1-1; TRBD1 aligns across 7 bases. The junction had 7 bases not matched to a gene; V was cut back by 7 bases and J by 2 bases. Germline CDR1 reads SQVTM; CDR2 reads ANQGSEA. CDR3 length equals 13 residues. CDR3 sequence: CSGTDRANTEAFF. The CDR3 DNA reads TGCAGCGGTACCGACAGGGCCAACACTGAAGCTTTCTTT.

V is TRBV4-2 and J is TRBJ1-5; tentative D call: TRBD1 (5 bases). This CDR3 has 14 amino acids. Germline V gene sequence: CDR1 LGHNA, CDR2 YNFKEQ. V was cut by 2 bases and J by 6 bases, with 11 bases left in between. The CDR3 is CASSQRGEGQPQHF. In DNA form, the CDR3 reads TGTGCCAGCAGCCAACGGGGGGAAGGTCAGCCCCAGCATTTT.

This clone was counted a few times. The gene calls are TRBV27 and TRBJ2-5; TRBD1 matches at 7 bases. The V gene end was trimmed by 4 bases and the J gene end by 2 bases; junction bases not matched to a gene: 13. Germline V CDR1 and CDR2: MNHEY, SMNVEV (reference sequence). This CDR3 has 17 residues. The chain's CDR3 is CASSSLPGQRIQETQYF. The CDR3 nucleotides read TGTGCCAGCAGTTCCCTCCCGGGACAGCGAATTCAAGAGACCCAGTACTTC.

The chain employs TRBV5-1 and TRBJ1-2, with 10 bases identical to TRBD1. V gave up 2 bases and J gave up 5 bases; unmatched junction bases: 6. Per the germline V gene, CDR1 is SGHRS and CDR2 is YFSETQ. The CDR3 runs to 15 residues. The CDR3 DNA reads TGCGCCAGCAGCTTCCAGACAGGGGGCCCTTATGGCTACACCTTC. As protein: CASSFQTGGPYGYTF.

The chain is built from TRBV19 and TRBJ1-2; D is undetermined. The CDR3 totals 14 residues. Per germline, CDR1 LNHDA and CDR2 SQIVND (reference sequence). V lost 4 bases and J 7 bases, leaving 16 bases between the germline ends. CDR3 DNA sequence: TGTGCCAGTAGTAACTCGGGAGGGTTGACTGGCTACACCTTC. This gives the protein CASSNSGGLTGYTF.

This clone was detected only a few times. The J gene is TRBJ2-7, the V gene TRBV12-5; the match to TRBD1 covers 10 bases. The CDR3 contains 19 residues. The germline CDR1 and CDR2 sequences are LGHNT and FRNRAP. V was pared by 3 bases and J by 3 bases, with 17 bases of the junction left unmatched. The CDR3 DNA is TGTGCTAGTGGTTTCGCCGGGACAGGGGCACGAACCAAAAGCTACGAGCAGTACTTC. This translates into CASGFAGTGARTKSYEQYF.

A few counts support this clone. The CDR3 region is CASSPRTSRHNEQFF. CDR3 nucleotides: TGTGCCAGCAGTCCAAGGACTAGCCGCCACAATGAGCAGTTCTTC. The chain employs TRBV6-5 and TRBJ2-1; 8 bases map to TRBD2. This CDR3 is 15 amino acids long. V lost 5 bases and J lost 5; bases outside the gene matches: 8. Germline V gene lookup returns CDR1 MNHEY and CDR2 SVGAGI.

The chain combines TRBV27 with TRBJ1-6; maybe TRBD1 (6 bases). V was pared by 2 bases and J by 3 bases, with 11 bases between. This CDR3 is built from 16 residues. From germline, CDR1 is MNHEY and CDR2 SMNVEV (reference sequence). The CDR3 bases are TGTGCCAGCAGTTTACGGGGGGCCCACTATAATTCACCCCTCCACTTT. Translating it yields CASSLRGAHYNSPLHF.

This clone was observed a few times. The V call is TRBV3-1 (or the pseudogene TRBV3-2), the J call TRBJ1-5; D gene unclear. Germline V gene data show CDR1 as LGHDT and CDR2 as YNNKEL (reference sequence). The CDR3 covers 13 residues. Trimming cost V 0 bases and J 6 bases, with 6 bases left between them. CDR3 sequence: CASSQDPGQPQHF. Written as DNA, the CDR3 is TGTGCCAGCAGCCAAGATCCGGGTCAGCCCCAGCATTTT.

The V call is TRBV25-1, the J call TRBJ2-7; D may be TRBD1 (6 bases). The CDR3 length is 14 residues. V gave up 8 bases and J gave up 3 bases, with 17 bases separating them. Germline V gene lookup returns CDR1 MGHDK and CDR2 SYGVNS. The CDR3 sequence is CASPNRVRGYEQYF. DNA of the CDR3: TGTGCCAGCCCAAACAGGGTAAGAGGCTACGAGCAGTACTTC.

This clone was seen just once. V and J are TRBV20-1 and TRBJ1-1, with D possibly TRBD1 on 5 matching bases. Germline CDR1 is DFQATT and CDR2 is SNEGSKA (reference sequence). The V end was cut by 5 bases, the J end by 10 bases, with 11 bases between. There are 10 residues in the CDR3. The CDR3, as DNA: TGCAGTGCTTGGCAGGGTCGAGCTTTCTTT. Translation gives CSAWQGRAFF.

The rearrangement uses TRBV7-8 and TRBJ1-1; D might be TRBD1 (6 bases). CDR1 is SGHVS and CDR2 is FQNEAQ in the germline V gene. Trimming removed 0 bases at V and 5 bases at J, with 10 bases between. This CDR3 region has 14 residues. The CDR3: CASSLAHRVTEAFF. CDR3 sequence (DNA): TGTGCCAGCAGCTTAGCCCACAGGGTTACTGAAGCTTTCTTT. Variable domain in full (rest from reference TRBV7-8 and TRBJ1-1): GAGVSQSPRYKVAKRGQDVALRCDPISGHVSLFWYQQALGQGPEFLTYFQNEAQLDKSGLPSDRFFAERPEGSVSTLKIQRTQQEDSAVYLCASSLAHRVTEAFFGQGTRLTVV.